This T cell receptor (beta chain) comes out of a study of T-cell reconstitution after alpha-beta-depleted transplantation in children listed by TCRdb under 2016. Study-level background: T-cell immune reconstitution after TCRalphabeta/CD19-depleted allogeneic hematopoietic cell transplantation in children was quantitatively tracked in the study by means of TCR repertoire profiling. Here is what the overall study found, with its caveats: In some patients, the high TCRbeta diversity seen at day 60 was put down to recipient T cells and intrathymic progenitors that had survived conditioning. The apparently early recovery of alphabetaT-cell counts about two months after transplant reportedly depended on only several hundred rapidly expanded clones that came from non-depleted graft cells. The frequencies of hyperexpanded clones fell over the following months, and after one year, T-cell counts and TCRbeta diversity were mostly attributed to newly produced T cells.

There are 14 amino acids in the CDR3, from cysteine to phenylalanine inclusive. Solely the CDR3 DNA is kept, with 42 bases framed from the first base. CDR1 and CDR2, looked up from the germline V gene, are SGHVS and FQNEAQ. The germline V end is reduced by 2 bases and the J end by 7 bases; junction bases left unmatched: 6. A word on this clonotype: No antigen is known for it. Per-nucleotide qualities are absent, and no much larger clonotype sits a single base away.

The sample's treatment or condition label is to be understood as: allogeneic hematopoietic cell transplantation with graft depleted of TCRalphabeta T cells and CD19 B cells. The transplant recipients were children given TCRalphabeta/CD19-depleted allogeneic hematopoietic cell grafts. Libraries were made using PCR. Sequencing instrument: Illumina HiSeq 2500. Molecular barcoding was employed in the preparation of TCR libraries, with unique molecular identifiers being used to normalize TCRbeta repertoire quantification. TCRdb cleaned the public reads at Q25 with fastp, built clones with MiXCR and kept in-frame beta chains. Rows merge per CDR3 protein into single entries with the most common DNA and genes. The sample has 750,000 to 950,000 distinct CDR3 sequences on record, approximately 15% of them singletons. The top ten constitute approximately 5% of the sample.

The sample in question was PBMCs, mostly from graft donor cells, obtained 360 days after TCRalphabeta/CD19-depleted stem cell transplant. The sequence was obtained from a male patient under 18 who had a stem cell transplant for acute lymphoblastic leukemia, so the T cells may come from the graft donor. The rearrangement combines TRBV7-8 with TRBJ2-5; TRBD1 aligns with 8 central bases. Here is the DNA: TGTGCCAGCAGCTTAAACGGCCAGGGGGCGACCCAGTACTTC. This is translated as CASSLNGQGATQYF.